Detailed here is one T cell receptor beta chain. The data are from a study of blood T cell repertoires in COVID-19. Original handling: How many nucleated cells were present was estimated from reference gene primer amplification. The repertoire was sequenced with immunoSEQ multiplex PCR; TCRdb's copy has only in-frame clones and lacks some. V, J and clone size are taken as reported in that table, and D and trimming were inferred from the DNA itself. The table shows around 160,000 clones, with about four fifths occurring only once. Trimming cost V 6 bases and J 4 bases, with 16 bases left between them. The length of the CDR3 is 14 residues. Per the germline V gene, CDR1 is MNHEY and CDR2 is SMNVEV (reference sequence).

The chain is built from TRBV27 and TRBJ2-7; the D gene is possibly TRBD2 (5 bases). The clonotype comes from a man in his 60s with active or convalescent COVID-19. Sequencing used peripheral blood. CDR3 nucleotide sequence: TGTGCCAGCAGCTCTGGTAGCGACCCTTACGAGCAGTACTTC. This codes for CASSSGSDPYEQYF.